At least ten counts were recorded for the clone carrying this T cell receptor beta chain. The time point: after trial treatment. Treatment of the sample: LDRT plus nivolumab, ipilimumab, low-dose cyclophosphamide and aspirin (RACIN trial). Patients who could take part had advanced solid tumors with no tumor-infiltrating lymphocytes. The sample comes from a study of low-dose radiotherapy and immunotherapy resistance in tumors. In the study overall: Those assigned to Cohort 2 were treated with 1 Gy per fraction every two weeks (13 Gy in total over 26 weeks). Alpha and beta chains were covered, as first-strand cDNA relied on TRAV- and TRBV-specific primers.

With a V-primer adapter and a constant-region primer, TCRs were amplified for approximately 20 PCR cycles. Amplification of the isolated mRNA used in vitro transcription. One entry per CDR3 protein results from TCRdb running MiXCR on the reads. In the table there are 50,000 or so distinct CDR3 sequences, around 35% of which are singletons. Sample: PBMCs, taken after low-dose radiotherapy plus immunotherapy. The sequence was obtained from a male donor with rectosigmoid adenocarcinoma.

The CDR3 here is CASSLSESGANVLTF. The CDR3 DNA sequence: TGTGCCAGCAGCTTATCGGAGTCTGGGGCCAACGTCCTGACTTTC. The chain carries TRBV7-9 and TRBJ2-6; no clear D. The CDR3 totals 15 residues. Germline CDR1 is SEHNR and CDR2 is FQNEAQ (reference sequence). V lost 2 bases to trimming and J lost 1 base, with 6 bases between them.